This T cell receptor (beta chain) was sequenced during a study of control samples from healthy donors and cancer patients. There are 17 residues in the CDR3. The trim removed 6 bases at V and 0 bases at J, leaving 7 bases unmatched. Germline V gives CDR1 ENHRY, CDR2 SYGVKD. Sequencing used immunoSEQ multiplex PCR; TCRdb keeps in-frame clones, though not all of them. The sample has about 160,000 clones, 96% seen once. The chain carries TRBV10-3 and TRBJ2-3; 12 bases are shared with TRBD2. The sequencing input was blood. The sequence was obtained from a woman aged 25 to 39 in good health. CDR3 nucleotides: TGTGCCATCAGCACTGGACTAGCGGGGATTAGCACAGATACGCAGTATTTT. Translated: CAISTGLAGISTDTQYF.